The TCR beta chain under discussion was sequenced for a study of long-term antiretroviral therapy in people with HIV. As regards this clone: As yet, its antigen is unknown.

Cryopreserved PBMC samples of about 0.85-11 million cells were used for DNA extraction. An immunoSEQ assay, version v3.0, was performed at survey level. The protocol was immunoSEQ multiplex PCR, while the TCRdb copy is restricted to in-frame clones and leaves out a portion. The sample holds under 30,000 clones, more than 85% seen once. Germline assignment: CDR1 SGHTA and CDR2 FQGTGA. V trimming: 5 bases; J trimming: 0 bases; junction bases outside the gene matches: 4. The CDR3 loop spans 15 amino acids. Notes on the study in general: Transplant donor controls retained higher diversity, though diversity increased after ART.

The TCR was taken from a man aged 45-65 years with HIV. The sequences come from unsorted PBMCs, collected approximately 5 years before starting antiretroviral therapy. The rearrangement uses TRBV7-3 and TRBJ2-1; 7 bases are shared with TRBD1. The CDR3 DNA reads TGTGCCAGCAGCCCCTCAGGGGGCTCCTACAATGAGCAGTTCTTC. Residues: CASSPSGGSYNEQFF.